This T cell receptor beta chain was identified during a study of fetal regulatory T cell absence and autoimmunity. Study-wide background: Exocrine pancreas autoimmunity occurred in IPEX patients lacking clinical diabetes.

CDR1 and CDR2 (germline): LGHNA, YSLEER. The CDR3 spans 14 residues. Trimming shortened V by 0 bases and J by 5 bases, and 10 bases separated the two germline ends. This clone was recorded a few times. Antigen specificity is unknown. Whole-study results and caveats: Oligoclonal TCR enrichment in pancreas over cord blood reached over 95-fold for some clones. In IPEX, the enrichment was taken to support antigen-driven autoimmunity before birth.

TCRdb's copy holds only in-frame clones and misses some; the assay was immunoSEQ multiplex PCR. This table has 95,000 or so clones, about three quarters appearing once. The receptor was derived from a male donor with IPEX syndrome. The chain recombines TRBV4-3 with TRBJ1-1; tentatively, D is TRBD1 (6 bases). The specimen was pancreas tissue. DNA of the CDR3: TGCGCCAGCAGCCAAGATTACAGGGATACTGAAGCTTTCTTT. Encoded protein: CASSQDYRDTEAFF.